These 23 T cell receptor beta chains came from one sample sequenced in a study of T cell repertoires in cytomegalovirus infection. TCRdb re-derived calls from the reads in MiXCR, one entry per CDR3 protein. The table lists about 400,000 distinct CDR3 sequences, roughly 18% of them singletons. Sequenced material: PBMCs. These receptors all come from a human donor in good health (CMV status not recorded). Some clones in this sample may be carry-over from other donors' samples.

The chain has TRBV15 and TRBJ2-5; D call uncertain. Trimming shortened V by 3 bases and J by 7 bases, and 12 bases separated the two germline ends. Per germline, CDR1 LNHNV and CDR2 YYDKDF (reference sequence). This CDR3 contains 13 residues. CDR3 bases: TGTGCCACCAGCAGGCCGCTACGGGTGACCCAGTACTTC. Translation: CATSRPLRVTQYF.

CDR3 bases: TGTGCCACCGGCCCGGGAACCAATGAGCAGTTCTTC. Translating gives CATGPGTNEQFF. The rearrangement links TRBV10-3 to TRBJ2-1; a possible D gene is TRBD2 (5 bases). V was cut by 10 bases and J by 6 bases, with 13 bases left in between. CDR3 length: 12 residues. CDR1 is ENHRY and CDR2 is SYGVKD in the germline V gene.

This clonotype was seen only a few times. The chain employs TRBV12-3 or TRBV12-4 and TRBJ1-6; D ambiguous. Trimming shortened V by 8 bases and J by 6 bases, and 11 bases separated the two germline ends. CDR3 length equals 13 residues. The CDR3 DNA sequence: TGTGCCAGCTCTGTACTGACTAATTCACCCCTCCACTTT. Protein sequence: CASSVLTNSPLHF.

This clonotype was recorded once. This chain connects TRBV11-3 to TRBJ2-5; D gene unclear. CDR1 and CDR2 from the germline V gene are SGHNT and YENEEA. This CDR3 is built from 15 residues. V lost 5 bases to trimming and J lost 3 bases, with 16 bases between them. The CDR3 spells CASSRGTSTEETQYF. CDR3 coding DNA: TGTGCCAGCAGCCGTGGTACGTCTACTGAAGAGACCCAGTACTTC.

The sample holds many counts of this clonotype. V is TRBV7-2 and J is TRBJ2-1; 10 bases match TRBD2. Germline loops: CDR1 SGHTA, CDR2 FQGNSA. With V trimmed by 4 bases and J by 5 bases, 8 bases remained unmatched. The CDR3 is 16 amino acids. As DNA, the CDR3 is TGTGCCAGCAGCTCTTCCGGGACTAGCGTGGACAATGAGCAGTTCTTC. It codes for CASSSSGTSVDNEQFF. The variable domain in full, with the rest retrieved from reference TRBV7-2 and TRBJ2-1, is GAGVSQSPSNKVTEKGKDVELRCDPISGHTALYWYRQSLGQGLEFLIYFQGNSAPDKSGLPSDRFSAERTGGSVSTLTIQRTQQEDSAVYLCASSSSGTSVDNEQFFGPGTRLTVL.

The sample holds many counts of this clonotype. V is TRBV7-7 and J is TRBJ2-1, with 8 positions matching TRBD1. Trimming took 4 bases from V and 5 from J; bases not matched to a gene: 1. The CDR3 is 13 amino acids. Germline-derived CDR1 and CDR2 are SSHAT and FNYEAQ (reference sequence). CDR3 region: CASSSDRDNEQFF. DNA of the CDR3: TGTGCCAGCAGCTCGGACAGGGACAATGAGCAGTTCTTC.

This clonotype was picked up many times. The chain joins TRBV7-9 to TRBJ2-1; TRBD2 agrees at 8 bases. This CDR3 has 13 residues. Germline loops: CDR1 SEHNR, CDR2 FQNEAQ (reference sequence). V dropped 5 bases and J dropped 9; count of bases not matched to a gene: 6. CDR3 bases: TGTGCCAGCAGCAAAGCGGGAGTTAGTGAGCAGTTCTTC. It codes for CASSKAGVSEQFF.

This clonotype has ten or more counts. The chain is built from TRBV28 and TRBJ1-6; D remains unclear. The ends were cut back, 4 bases at V and 9 bases at J, with 16 bases in the middle. The CDR3 is made up of 15 amino acids. Germline CDR1 and CDR2: MDHEN and SYDVKM. CDR3 loop: CASSWEGKGASPLHF. The CDR3 nucleotides read TGTGCCAGCAGTTGGGAGGGAAAGGGCGCTTCACCCCTCCACTTT. Using reference TRBV28 and TRBJ1-6 for the parts outside the CDR3, the full variable domain is DVKVTQSSRYLVKRTGEKVFLECVQDMDHENMFWYRQDPGLGLRLIYFSYDVKMKEKGDIPEGYSVSREKKERFSLILESASTNQTSMYLCASSWEGKGASPLHFGNGTRLTVT.

In this sample, this clonotype turned up many times. The chain couples TRBV7-2 to TRBJ2-1; D is unclear. V lost 7 bases to trimming and J lost 2 bases, with 9 bases between them. The germline V gene encodes CDR1 SGHTA and CDR2 FQGNSA. The CDR3 is made up of 13 amino acids. The CDR3 loop is CASNTLAYNEQFF. The CDR3 nucleotides read TGTGCCAGCAACACCCTCGCCTACAATGAGCAGTTCTTC.

V is TRBV12-3 or TRBV12-4 and J is TRBJ2-5; the match to TRBD1 covers 8 bases. The CDR3 extends over 14 amino acids. Trimming cost V 8 bases and J 0 bases; bases outside gene matches: 5. CDR3 DNA: TGTGCCAGCTCGGACAGGGAGTACCAAGAGACCCAGTACTTC. Encoded protein: CASSDREYQETQYF.

This clonotype was observed a few times. The chain has TRBV6-2 or TRBV6-3 and TRBJ1-5; D not resolved. Germline CDR1 is MNHEY and CDR2 is SVGEGT. The CDR3 sequence is 12 residues long. In nucleotides, the CDR3 is TGTGCTGGCGGCGGTGGCAATCAGCCCCAGCATTTT. Amino acid sequence: CAGGGGNQPQHF.

In its sample, this clonotype was seen many times. This chain uses TRBV7-9 with TRBJ1-1, with D possibly matching TRBD1 (5 bases). The V and J ends lost 1 base and 5 bases respectively, with 11 bases between them. Germline CDR1 reads SEHNR; CDR2 reads FQNEAQ (reference sequence). This CDR3 contains 14 residues. The CDR3 protein is CASSLVAGQTEAFF. As DNA, the CDR3 is TGTGCCAGCAGCTTAGTGGCGGGGCAGACTGAAGCTTTCTTT.

This clonotype came up a few times. V usage is TRBV27 and J usage is TRBJ2-7, with D perhaps matching TRBD2 (5 bases). The CDR3 extends over 12 amino acids. Trimming pared 7 bases from V and 4 bases from J, leaving 11 bases between. Per the germline V gene, CDR1 is MNHEY and CDR2 is SMNVEV (reference sequence). The DNA of the CDR3 is TGTGCCAGCACTTCGGCGGGTTACGAGCAGTACTTC. Residues: CASTSAGYEQYF.

The chain links TRBV20-1 to TRBJ2-3, with TRBD2 matching over 8 bases. Per germline, CDR1 DFQATT and CDR2 SNEGSKA (reference sequence). CDR3 length: 13 residues. V shed 5 bases, J shed 4 bases, and the junction held 5 bases outside the gene matches. The CDR3 is CSAASGSADTQYF. For the CDR3, the DNA is TGCAGTGCTGCAAGCGGGAGTGCAGATACGCAGTATTTT.

V and J are TRBV6-2 or TRBV6-3 and TRBJ2-3, with 8 bases lining up with TRBD2. Germline assignment: CDR1 MNHEY and CDR2 SVGEGT. This CDR3 is 17 amino acids long. V shed 2 bases, J shed 3 bases, and the junction held 10 bases outside the gene matches. CDR3 loop: CASSYDPREGRTDTQYF. The CDR3 DNA follows: TGTGCCAGCAGTTACGACCCCCGGGAGGGCCGAACAGATACGCAGTATTTT.

This clonotype was counted many times. J is TRBJ1-3 and V is TRBV7-9, with a weak D call TRBD1 (6 bases). There are 16 residues in the CDR3. The V and J ends lost 5 bases and 0 bases respectively, with 14 bases between them. CDR1 and CDR2 from the germline V gene are SEHNR and FQNEAQ (reference sequence). The CDR3 nucleotides are TGTGCCAGCAGCCACGCCAGGGGATACTCTGGAAACACCATATATTTT. It codes for CASSHARGYSGNTIYF.

The chain has TRBV19 and TRBJ2-7, with unresolved D. From germline, CDR1 is LNHDA and CDR2 SQIVND (reference sequence). V was clipped by 7 bases and J by 0 bases, with 22 bases between them. This CDR3 comprises 17 residues. DNA for the CDR3: TGTGCCAGTACCCATAGACGACACCGAACGGGCTCCTACGAGCAGTACTTC. Its protein is CASTHRRHRTGSYEQYF.

There are many counts of this clonotype. This chain uses TRBV7-9 with TRBJ2-2; D remains unclear. Per the germline V gene, CDR1 is SEHNR and CDR2 is FQNEAQ (reference sequence). V lost 8 bases to trimming and J lost 7 bases, with 29 bases between them. The CDR3 contains 18 residues. The CDR3 loop is CASDIKSWTLLTGGELFF. The CDR3 nucleotides read TGTGCCAGCGACATAAAAAGTTGGACGCTCCTAACGGGCGGGGAGCTGTTTTTT. The variable domain in full, completed from reference TRBV7-9 and TRBJ2-2, reads DTGVSQNPRHKITKRGQNVTFRCDPISEHNRLYWYRQTLGQGPEFLTYFQNEAQLEKSRLLSDRFSAERPKGSFSTLEIQRTEQGDSAMYLCASDIKSWTLLTGGELFFGEGSRLTVL.

This clonotype showed up just a few times. The rearrangement links TRBV27 to TRBJ2-7; 8 bases are shared with TRBD2. Germline V CDR1 and CDR2: MNHEY, SMNVEV (reference sequence). This CDR3 contains 14 residues. With V trimmed by 6 bases and J by 4 bases, 8 bases remained unmatched. This CDR3 is CASRPTSGWYEQYF. Here the CDR3 DNA reads TGTGCCAGCAGACCAACTAGCGGTTGGTACGAGCAGTACTTC.

This clonotype was observed a handful of times. The J gene is TRBJ2-1, the V gene TRBV19; D not certain. Germline CDR1 reads LNHDA; CDR2 reads SQIVND (reference sequence). CDR3 length: 15 residues. Trimming removed 0 bases from V and 4 bases from J, with 10 bases in between. Written as DNA, the CDR3 is TGTGCCAGTAGTATAGATTCTGGACCTTACAATGAGCAGTTCTTC. As protein: CASSIDSGPYNEQFF.

This clonotype was detected ten times or more. The CDR3 nucleotides read TGTGCCAGCAGCTTAGGGACAGCCCGTGAGTCCCTCCACTTT. Protein sequence: CASSLGTARESLHF. The chain is built from TRBV7-9 and TRBJ1-6, with D perhaps TRBD1 (6 bases). CDR3 size: 14 residues. Deletions cut 1 base from V and 14 bases from J, with 15 bases between. Per the germline V gene, CDR1 is SEHNR and CDR2 is FQNEAQ (reference sequence).

This clonotype was counted many times. This chain joins TRBV7-8 and TRBJ1-3, with D unresolved. The CDR3 has 15 residues. Germline CDR1 is SGHVS and CDR2 is FQNEAQ. Trimming stripped 0 bases from V and 4 bases from J, with 10 bases between. The CDR3, as DNA: TGTGCCAGCAGCTTAGCGGGGTTAGGGGGAAACACCATATATTTT. Translating gives CASSLAGLGGNTIYF. Full variable domain (missing parts from reference TRBV7-8 and TRBJ1-3): GAGVSQSPRYKVAKRGQDVALRCDPISGHVSLFWYQQALGQGPEFLTYFQNEAQLDKSGLPSDRFFAERPEGSVSTLKIQRTQQEDSAVYLCASSLAGLGGNTIYFGEGSWLTVV.

This clonotype occurred once. The J gene is TRBJ1-2, the V gene TRBV20-1; a possible D gene is TRBD1 (5 bases). Trimming left V 5 bases short and J 3 bases short, with 16 bases between. The germline CDR1 and CDR2 sequences are DFQATT and SNEGSKA (reference sequence). The CDR3 contains 14 residues. CDR3 region: CSARSGGRDYGYTF. CDR3 DNA sequence: TGCAGTGCTCGGAGTGGGGGTCGGGACTATGGCTACACCTTC.